This TCR beta chain was recorded in a study of beta chain features in type 1 diabetes. Study as a whole: There was similarity between patients and healthy donors in age, gender and cell yields. General study points: Fewer insertions but more deletions were seen at VDJ junctions in type 1 diabetes patients. cDNA sequencing could over-represent cells with high TCR expression.

Sequencing targeted expressed TCRB transcripts, as all isolated RNA had been reverse transcribed. The method was immunoSEQ multiplex PCR; TCRdb's version includes in-frame clones alone and lacks a portion of them. The sample lists hundreds of thousands of clones; 15% to 19% were seen once. The CDR3 has 16 residues. Trimming pared 1 base from V and 5 bases from J, leaving 18 bases between. Germline CDR1 and CDR2: MDHEN and SYDVKM. This clone was detected only a few times. Its antigen is currently unknown. This clonotype was obtained from a man younger than 35 in good health. The sample was naive CD4+ T cells from blood. The chain carries TRBV28 and TRBJ2-7; the D call may be TRBD1 or TRBD2 (5 bases each). The CDR3 coding sequence is TGTGCCAGCAGTTTATTTGGGCAGGGAGAATCGGACGAGCAGTACTTC. Its translation is CASSLFGQGESDEQYF.